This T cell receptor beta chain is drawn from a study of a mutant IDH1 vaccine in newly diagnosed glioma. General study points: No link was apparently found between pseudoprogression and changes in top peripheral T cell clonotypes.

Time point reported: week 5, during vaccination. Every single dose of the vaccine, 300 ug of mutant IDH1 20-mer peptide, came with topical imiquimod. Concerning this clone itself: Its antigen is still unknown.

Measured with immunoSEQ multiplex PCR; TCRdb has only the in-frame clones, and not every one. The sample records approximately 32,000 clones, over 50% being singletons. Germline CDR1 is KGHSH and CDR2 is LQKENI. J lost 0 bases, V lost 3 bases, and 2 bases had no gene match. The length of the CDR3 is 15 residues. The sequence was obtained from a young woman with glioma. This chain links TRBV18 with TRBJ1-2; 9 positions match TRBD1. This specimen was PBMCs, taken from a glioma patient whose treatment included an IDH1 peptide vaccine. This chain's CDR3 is CASSPGQGTNYGYTF. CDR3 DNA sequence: TGTGCCAGCTCACCCGGACAGGGGACTAACTATGGCTACACCTTC. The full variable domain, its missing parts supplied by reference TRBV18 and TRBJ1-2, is NAGVMQNPRHLVRRRGQEARLRCSPMKGHSHVYWYRQLPEEGLKFMVYLQKENIIDESGMPKERFSAEFPKEGPSILRIQQVVRGDSAAYFCASSPGQGTNYGYTFGSGTRLTVV.